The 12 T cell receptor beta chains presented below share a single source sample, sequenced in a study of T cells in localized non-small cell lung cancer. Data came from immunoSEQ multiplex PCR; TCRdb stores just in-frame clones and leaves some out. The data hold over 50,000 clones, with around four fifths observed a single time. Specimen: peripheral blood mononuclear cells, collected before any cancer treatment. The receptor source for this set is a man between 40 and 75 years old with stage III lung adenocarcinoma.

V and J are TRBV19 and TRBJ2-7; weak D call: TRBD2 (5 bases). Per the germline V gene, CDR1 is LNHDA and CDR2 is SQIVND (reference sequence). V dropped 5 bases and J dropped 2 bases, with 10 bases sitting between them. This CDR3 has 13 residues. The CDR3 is CASSEGFAYEQYF. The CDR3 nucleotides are TGTGCCAGTAGTGAGGGCTTCGCCTACGAGCAGTACTTC.

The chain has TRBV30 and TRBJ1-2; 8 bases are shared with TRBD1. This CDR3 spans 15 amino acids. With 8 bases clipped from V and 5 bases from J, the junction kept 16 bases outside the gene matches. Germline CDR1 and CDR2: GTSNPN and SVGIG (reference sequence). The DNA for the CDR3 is TGTGCCCGAACCGCCGGGACAGGAAGGGGTTATGGCTACACCTTC. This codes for CARTAGTGRGYGYTF.

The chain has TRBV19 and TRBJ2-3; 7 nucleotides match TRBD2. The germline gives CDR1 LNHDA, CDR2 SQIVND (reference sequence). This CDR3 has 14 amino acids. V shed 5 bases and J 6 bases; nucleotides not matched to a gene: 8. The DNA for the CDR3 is TGTGCCAGTAGTCCGGGACTAATTAAGGATACGCAGTATTTT. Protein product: CASSPGLIKDTQYF.

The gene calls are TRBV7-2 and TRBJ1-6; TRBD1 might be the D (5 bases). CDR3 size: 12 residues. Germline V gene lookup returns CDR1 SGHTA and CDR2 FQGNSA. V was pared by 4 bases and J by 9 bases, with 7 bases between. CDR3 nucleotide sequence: TGTGCCAGCAGCTGGGACCCTTCACCCCTCCACTTT. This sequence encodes CASSWDPSPLHF.

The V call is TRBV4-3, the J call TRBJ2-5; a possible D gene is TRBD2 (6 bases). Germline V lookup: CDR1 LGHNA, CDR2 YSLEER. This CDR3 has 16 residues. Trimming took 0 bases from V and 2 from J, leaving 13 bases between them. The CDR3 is CASSQEIPGVQETQYF. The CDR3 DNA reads TGCGCCAGCAGCCAAGAAATCCCGGGGGTGCAAGAGACCCAGTACTTC.

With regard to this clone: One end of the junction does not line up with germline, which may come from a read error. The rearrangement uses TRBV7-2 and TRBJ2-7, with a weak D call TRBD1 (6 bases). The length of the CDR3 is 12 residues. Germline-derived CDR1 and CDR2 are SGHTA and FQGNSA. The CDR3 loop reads CASSIAGTREDF. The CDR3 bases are TGTGCCAGCAGCATTGCCGGGACAAGGGAAGACTTC.

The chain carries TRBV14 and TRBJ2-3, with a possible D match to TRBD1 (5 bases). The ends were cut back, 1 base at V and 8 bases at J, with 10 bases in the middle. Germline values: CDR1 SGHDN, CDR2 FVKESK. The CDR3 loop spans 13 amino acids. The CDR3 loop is CASSQVLGATQYF. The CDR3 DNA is TGTGCCAGCAGCCAAGTCCTAGGGGCTACGCAGTATTTT.

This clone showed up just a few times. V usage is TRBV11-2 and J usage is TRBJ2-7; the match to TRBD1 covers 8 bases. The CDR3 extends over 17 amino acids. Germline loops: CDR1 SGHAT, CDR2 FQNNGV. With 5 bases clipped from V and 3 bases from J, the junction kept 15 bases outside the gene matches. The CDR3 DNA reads TGTGCCAGCAGCACTATTCGTCGATCGGACAGGGACTACGAGCAGTACTTC. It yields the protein CASSTIRRSDRDYEQYF.

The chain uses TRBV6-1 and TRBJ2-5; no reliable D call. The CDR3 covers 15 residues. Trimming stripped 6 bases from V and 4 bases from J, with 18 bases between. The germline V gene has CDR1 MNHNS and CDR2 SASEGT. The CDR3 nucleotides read TGTGCCAGCAGCCTAGGTACTTCTGCCCCAGAGACCCAGTACTTC. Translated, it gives CASSLGTSAPETQYF.

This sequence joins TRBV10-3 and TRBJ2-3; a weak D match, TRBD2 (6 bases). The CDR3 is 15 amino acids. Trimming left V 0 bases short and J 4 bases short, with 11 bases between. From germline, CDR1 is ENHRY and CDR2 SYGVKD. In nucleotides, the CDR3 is TGTGCCATCAGTGAGTCTGTCGGGGGAGCAGATACGCAGTATTTT. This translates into CAISESVGGADTQYF.

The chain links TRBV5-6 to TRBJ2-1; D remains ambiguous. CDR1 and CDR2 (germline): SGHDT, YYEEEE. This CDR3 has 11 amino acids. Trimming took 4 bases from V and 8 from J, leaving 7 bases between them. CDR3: CASSVEDEQFF. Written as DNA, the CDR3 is TGTGCCAGCAGCGTCGAGGATGAGCAGTTCTTC.

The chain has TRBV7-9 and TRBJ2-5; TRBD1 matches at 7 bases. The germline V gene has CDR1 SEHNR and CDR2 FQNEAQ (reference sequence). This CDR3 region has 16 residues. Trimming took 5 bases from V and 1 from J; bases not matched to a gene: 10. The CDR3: CASSLPGQIAQETQYF. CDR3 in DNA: TGTGCCAGCAGCCTACCGGGACAGATAGCCCAAGAGACCCAGTACTTC.